This TCR beta chain was retrieved from a study of blood T cell repertoires in COVID-19. Data came from immunoSEQ multiplex PCR; TCRdb stores just in-frame clones and leaves some out. This table holds roughly 55,000 clones, under 85% found once. Sequenced input: peripheral blood. This sequence originates from a woman aged 60-70 years with acute or convalescent COVID-19.

The CDR3, as DNA: TGTGCCACCAGTGGTGACAACAATTCACCCCTCCACTTT. Residues: CATSGDNNSPLHF. The V and J genes are TRBV24-1 and TRBJ1-6; D is uncertain. The V gene's germline CDR1 is KGHDR and CDR2 SFDVKD. The CDR3 extends over 13 amino acids. The V end was cut by 5 bases, the J end by 7 bases, with 8 bases between.